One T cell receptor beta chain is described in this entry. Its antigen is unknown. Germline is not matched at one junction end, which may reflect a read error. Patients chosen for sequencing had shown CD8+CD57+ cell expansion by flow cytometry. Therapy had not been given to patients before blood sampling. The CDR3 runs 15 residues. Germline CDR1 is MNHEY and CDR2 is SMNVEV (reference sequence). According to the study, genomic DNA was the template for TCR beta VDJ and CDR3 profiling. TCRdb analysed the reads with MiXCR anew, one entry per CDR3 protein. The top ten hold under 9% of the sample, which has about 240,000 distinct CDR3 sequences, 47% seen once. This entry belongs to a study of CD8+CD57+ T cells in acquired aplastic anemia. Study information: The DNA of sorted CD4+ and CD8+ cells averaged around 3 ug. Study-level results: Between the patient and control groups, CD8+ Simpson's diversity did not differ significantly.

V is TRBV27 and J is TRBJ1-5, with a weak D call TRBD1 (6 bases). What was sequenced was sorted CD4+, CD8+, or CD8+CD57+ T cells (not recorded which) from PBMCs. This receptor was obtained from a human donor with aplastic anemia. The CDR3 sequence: CASSLSGNAPDSEYF. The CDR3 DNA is TGTGCCAGCAGTTTATCGGGCAACGCACCGGACAGTGAGTATTTT.